The T cell receptor (beta chain) described here comes from a study of early T cells in non-severe SARS-CoV-2 infection. At the level of the study: The authors sequenced bulk RNA from unsorted whole blood, leaving chains unpaired.

Trimming shortened V by 4 bases and J by 4 bases, and 13 bases separated the two germline ends. The V gene's germline CDR1 is MNHEY and CDR2 SMNVEV (reference sequence). CDR3 size: 14 residues. Comment on this clonotype: The antigen remains unidentified.

Study-level findings and limits: There was a bias toward anti-spike CD8 responses in VDJdb matching, which missed private and CD4 specificities.

TCRdb itself ran the 5' RACE reads through MiXCR, one entry per CDR3 protein. The data show about 48,000 distinct CDR3 sequences, 5% to 6% seen once. Sequenced here: whole blood, sampled at baseline. The chain links TRBV27 to TRBJ2-5; D ambiguous. This TCR derives from an adult who was a healthcare worker with PCR-confirmed SARS-CoV-2 infection or an uninfected control (not recorded which). The CDR3 sequence is CASSSGAKAETQYF. The CDR3 region has the DNA TGTGCCAGCAGTTCGGGCGCAAAGGCAGAGACCCAGTACTTC.